The 2 T cell receptor beta chains below were found in one sample sequenced in a study of blood T cell repertoires in COVID-19. The protocol was immunoSEQ multiplex PCR, while the TCRdb copy is restricted to in-frame clones and leaves out a portion. The repertoire holds 140,000 to 150,000 clones, with 88% as singletons. The specimen sequenced was PBMCs or T cells enriched from blood (not recorded which). These receptors all come from a woman aged 30 to 39 with acute COVID-19.

This sequence joins TRBV28 and TRBJ2-3; TRBD2 aligns across 7 bases. The CDR3 sequence is 14 residues long. The V segment lost 2 bases and the J segment 5 bases; nucleotides outside the gene matches: 4. CDR1 and CDR2 from the germline V gene are MDHEN and SYDVKM. This chain's CDR3 is CASSLAGEVDTQYF. In nucleotides, the CDR3 is TGTGCCAGCAGTTTAGCGGGAGAAGTAGATACGCAGTATTTT.

The chain joins TRBV9 to TRBJ2-5, with a tentative D call TRBD2 (6 bases). The CDR3 is 14 residues long. With 2 bases removed from V and 5 bases from J, the gap between germline ends came to 13 bases. The germline V gene has CDR1 SGDLS and CDR2 YYNGEE. DNA of the CDR3: TGTGCCAGCAGCGTTGACGGGAGCGGGGAGACCCAGTACTTC. It encodes CASSVDGSGETQYF.